Described below is a single T cell receptor (beta chain) sequence and its context. As yet, its antigen is unknown. Unique molecular identifier tags were affixed to discrete cDNA molecules. Each CDR3 protein is one row after TCRdb ran MiXCR on the 5' RACE reads. The repertoire consists of some 62,000 distinct CDR3 sequences, with approximately 9.3% occurring once and the leading ten covering over 0.95%. The entry originates in a study of early T cells in non-severe SARS-CoV-2 infection. Study-level background: Chains were not paired, and sequencing was done on bulk RNA from unsorted whole blood. Study observations and caveats: Private and CD4 specificities were missed by VDJdb matching, skewed to anti-spike CD8.

With 5 bases removed from V and 4 bases from J, the gap between germline ends came to 14 bases. The germline V gene has CDR1 SEHNR and CDR2 FQNEAQ (reference sequence). This CDR3 comprises 14 residues. The chain is built from TRBV7-9 and TRBJ2-5, with D possibly TRBD2 on 6 matching bases. Sequenced sample: whole blood. The receptor comes from an adult who was a healthcare worker with PCR-confirmed SARS-CoV-2 infection or an uninfected control (not recorded which). The CDR3 coding sequence is TGTGCCAGCAGCCTTACGCTAGCGCGAGAGACCCAGTACTTC. Encoded protein: CASSLTLARETQYF.